This T cell receptor beta chain was identified during a study of cytomegalovirus exposure and HLA in healthy donors. Primers: 60 Vbeta forward and 13 Jbeta reverse. Sequencing used immunoSEQ multiplex PCR; TCRdb keeps in-frame clones, though not all of them. The repertoire holds roughly 150,000 clones, more than 75% seen once, with approximately 1.5% in the top ten. The sequence was obtained from a girl aged 10 to 17 in good health and CMV-seropositive. The sample comprised PBMCs.

CDR3 sequence: CASSQGFVRFGYEQYF. In DNA form, the CDR3 reads TGTGCCAGCAGCCAAGGGTTTGTGAGATTTGGCTACGAGCAGTACTTC. This sequence joins TRBV14 and TRBJ2-7, with D uncertain. This CDR3 is 16 amino acids long. Trimming removed 1 base from V and 3 bases from J, with 16 bases in between. CDR1 and CDR2 (germline): SGHDN, FVKESK.